This T cell receptor (beta chain) was captured by sequencing in a study of CD8 T cells in Susac syndrome. Looked up from germline, CDR1 is KGHDR and CDR2 is SFDVKD. V lost 4 bases to trimming and J lost 3 bases; unmatched junction nucleotides: 7. This CDR3 has 15 residues. Random hexamers were used to reverse transcribe an amount of roughly 0.5 to 1 ug RNA. TCRdb used MiXCR to reprocess the immunoSEQ multiplex PCR reads, holding one entry per CDR3 protein. Among 150,000 to 200,000 distinct CDR3 sequences listed, approximately 94% were seen once. This receptor was identified in a human donor with multiple sclerosis. The V call is TRBV24-1, the J call TRBJ2-7; 8 nucleotides agree with TRBD1. Sequences were obtained from CD4+ T cells from PBMCs. The CDR3 protein is CATSDDTGGIYEQYF. CDR3 nucleotide sequence: TGTGCCACCAGTGACGATACAGGGGGAATCTACGAGCAGTACTTC.